The entry below gives a single T cell receptor beta chain sequence along with its context. This sample was taken from a study of blood T cell repertoires in COVID-19. About the research overall: Acute and convalescent COVID-19 samples came from the United States, Italy and Spain. Sample material is recorded as cDNA or gDNA derived from T cells, B-cell-depleted T cells, or PBMCs.

Only in-frame clones appear in the TCRdb table, and some are missing; sequencing was by immunoSEQ multiplex PCR. The data show over 250,000 clones, around four fifths seen once. Individuals aged roughly 18 to 95 years were recruited from about two dozen US areas. V was shortened by 2 bases and J by 2 bases, with 10 bases between the two germline ends. Germline assignment: CDR1 MDHEN and CDR2 SYDVKM. The CDR3 is 15 residues long. The rearrangement links TRBV28 to TRBJ1-3, with D maybe TRBD1 (6 bases). The sequence was obtained from a man aged 30 to 39 with acute COVID-19. Input material: PBMCs or T cells enriched from blood (not recorded which). The CDR3 nucleotides are TGTGCCAGCAGTTTAAGCCCAGGGGCTGGAAACACCATATATTTT. It encodes CASSLSPGAGNTIYF.